This TCR beta chain originates from a study of Ad26.COV2.S vaccination and SARS-CoV-2 variants. Study background: COV1001, an Ad26.COV2.S trial, supplied this vaccine-arm donor.

About this clone itself: Its antigen is still unknown. The sample contains more than one DNA sequence encoding this CDR3.

Findings and limits, study-wide: While placebo recipients had lower spike-specific TCR breadth, vaccine recipients had more.

Profiling relied on immunoSEQ multiplex PCR, and the TCRdb table lists in-frame clones only, not all of them. The sample holds about 480,000 clones, around nine tenths seen once. Treatment described: 19 received Ad26.COV2.S at low or high dose, single or two shots; 5 received placebo; per-sample allocation not given. Sampling took place 63 days after the first vaccine or placebo injection. As its vector, the vaccine had Ad26, which expressed Wuhan-strain SARS-CoV-2 spike. V gave up 6 bases and J gave up 5 bases, with 7 bases separating them. The CDR3 extends over 10 amino acids. Germline-derived CDR1 and CDR2 are SQVTM and ANQGSEA.

This material consisted of peripheral blood, taken in a trial of Ad26.COV2.S vaccine versus placebo. The sequence was collected from a person between 18 and 65 years old who received the Ad26.COV2.S COVID-19 vaccine or a placebo. The chain is built from TRBV29-1 and TRBJ2-5; D may correspond to TRBD1 or TRBD2 (6 bases each). In nucleotides, the CDR3 is TGCAGCGTAGGGGGGGAGACCCAGTACTTC. Amino acid sequence: CSVGGETQYF. Variable domain in full (rest from reference TRBV29-1 and TRBJ2-5): SAVISQKPSRDICQRGTSLTIQCQVDSQVTMMFWYRQQPGQSLTLIATANQGSEATYESGFVIDKFPISRPNLTFSTLTVSNMSPEDSSIYLCSVGGETQYFGPGTRLLVL.